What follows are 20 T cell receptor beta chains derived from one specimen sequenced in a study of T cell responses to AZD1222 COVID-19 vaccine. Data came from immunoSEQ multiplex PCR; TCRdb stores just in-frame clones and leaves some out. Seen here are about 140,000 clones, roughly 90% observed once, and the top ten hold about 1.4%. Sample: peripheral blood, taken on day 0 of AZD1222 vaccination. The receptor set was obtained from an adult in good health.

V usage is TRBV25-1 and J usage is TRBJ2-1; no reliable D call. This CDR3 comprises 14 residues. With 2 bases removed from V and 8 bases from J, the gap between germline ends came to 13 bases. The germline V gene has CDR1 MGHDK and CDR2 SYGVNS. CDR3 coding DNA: TGTGCCAGCAGTGAACGCCTTAGTTGGGATGAGCAGTTCTTC. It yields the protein CASSERLSWDEQFF.

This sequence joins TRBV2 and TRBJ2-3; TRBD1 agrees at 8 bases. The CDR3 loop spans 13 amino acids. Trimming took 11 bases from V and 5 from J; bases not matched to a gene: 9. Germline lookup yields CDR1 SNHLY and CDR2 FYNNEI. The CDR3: CAGATGVGDTQYF. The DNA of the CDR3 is TGTGCCGGAGCGACAGGGGTGGGAGATACGCAGTATTTT.

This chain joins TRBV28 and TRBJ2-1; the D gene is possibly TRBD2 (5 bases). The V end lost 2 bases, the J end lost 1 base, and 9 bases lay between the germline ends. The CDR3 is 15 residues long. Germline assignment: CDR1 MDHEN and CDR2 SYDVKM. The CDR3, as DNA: TGTGCCAGCAGTTTAATCGGGAATTCCTACAATGAGCAGTTCTTC. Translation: CASSLIGNSYNEQFF.

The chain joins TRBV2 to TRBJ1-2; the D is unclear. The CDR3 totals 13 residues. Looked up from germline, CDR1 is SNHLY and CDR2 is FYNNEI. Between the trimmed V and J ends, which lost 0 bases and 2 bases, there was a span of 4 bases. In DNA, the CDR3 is TGTGCCAGCAGTGAAGCGAGCAACTATGGCTACACCTTC. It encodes CASSEASNYGYTF.

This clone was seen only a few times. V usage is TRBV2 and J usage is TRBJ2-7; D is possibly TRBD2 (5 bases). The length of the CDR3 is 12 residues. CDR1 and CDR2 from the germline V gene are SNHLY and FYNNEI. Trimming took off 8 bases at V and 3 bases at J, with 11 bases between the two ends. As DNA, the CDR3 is TGTGCCAGCGCGAGGGTTAGCTACGAGCAGTACTTC. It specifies CASARVSYEQYF.

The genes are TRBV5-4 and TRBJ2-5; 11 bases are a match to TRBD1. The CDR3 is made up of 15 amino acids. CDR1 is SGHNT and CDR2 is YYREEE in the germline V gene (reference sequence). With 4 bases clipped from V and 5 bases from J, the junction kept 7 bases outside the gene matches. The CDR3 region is CASSPGTGGRETQYF. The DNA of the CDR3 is TGTGCCAGCAGCCCTGGGACAGGGGGGAGGGAGACCCAGTACTTC.

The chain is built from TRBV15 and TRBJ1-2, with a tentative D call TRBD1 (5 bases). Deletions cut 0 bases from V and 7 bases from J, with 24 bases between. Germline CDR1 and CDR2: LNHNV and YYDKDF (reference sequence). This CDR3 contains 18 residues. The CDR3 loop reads CATSRERNRPLEKGGYTF. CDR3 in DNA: TGTGCCACCAGCAGAGAGCGAAACAGGCCCTTGGAAAAGGGTGGCTACACCTTC.

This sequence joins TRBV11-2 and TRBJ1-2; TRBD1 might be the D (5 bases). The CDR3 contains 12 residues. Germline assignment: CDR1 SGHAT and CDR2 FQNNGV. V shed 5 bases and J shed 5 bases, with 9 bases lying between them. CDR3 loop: CASSPGGYGYTF. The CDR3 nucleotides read TGTGCCAGCAGCCCCGGGGGTTATGGCTACACCTTC.

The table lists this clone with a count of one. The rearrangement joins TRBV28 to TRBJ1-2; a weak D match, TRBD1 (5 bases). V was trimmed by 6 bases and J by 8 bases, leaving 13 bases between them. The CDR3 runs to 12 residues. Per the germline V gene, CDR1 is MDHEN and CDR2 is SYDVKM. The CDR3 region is CASRGQGGGYTF. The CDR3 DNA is TGTGCCAGCAGGGGGCAGGGAGGAGGCTACACCTTC.

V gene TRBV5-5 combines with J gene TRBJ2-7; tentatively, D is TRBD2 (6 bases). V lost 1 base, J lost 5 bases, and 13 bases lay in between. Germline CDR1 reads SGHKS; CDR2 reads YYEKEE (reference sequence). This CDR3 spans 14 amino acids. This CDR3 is CASSLPYGGNEQYF. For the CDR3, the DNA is TGTGCCAGCAGCTTGCCTTATGGAGGGAACGAGCAGTACTTC.

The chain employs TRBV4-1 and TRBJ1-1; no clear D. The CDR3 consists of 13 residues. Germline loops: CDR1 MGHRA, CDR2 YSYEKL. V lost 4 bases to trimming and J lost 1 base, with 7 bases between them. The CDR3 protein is CASSRAENTEAFF. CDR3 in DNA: TGCGCCAGCAGCCGGGCAGAGAACACTGAAGCTTTCTTT.

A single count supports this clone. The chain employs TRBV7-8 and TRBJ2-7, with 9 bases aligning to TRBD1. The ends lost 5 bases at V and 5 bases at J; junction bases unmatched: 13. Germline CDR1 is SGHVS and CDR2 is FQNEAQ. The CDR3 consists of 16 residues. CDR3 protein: CASSLNPGTGRHEQYF. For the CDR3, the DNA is TGTGCCAGCAGCCTTAACCCCGGGACAGGGAGGCACGAGCAGTACTTC.

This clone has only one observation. CDR3 sequence: CASSLRLAGGVETQYF. The DNA for the CDR3 is TGTGCCAGCAGCTTGAGACTAGCGGGGGGAGTGGAGACCCAGTACTTC. The chain carries TRBV11-2 and TRBJ2-5, with 13 bases identical to TRBD2. The germline gives CDR1 SGHAT, CDR2 FQNNGV. Trimming took 3 bases from V and 5 from J; bases not matched to a gene: 6. This CDR3 is built from 16 residues. The variable domain in full, with the rest retrieved from reference TRBV11-2 and TRBJ2-5, is EAGVAQSPRYKIIEKRQSVAFWCNPISGHATLYWYQQILGQGPKLLIQFQNNGVVDDSQLPKDRFSAERLKGVDSTLKIQPAKLEDSAVYLCASSLRLAGGVETQYFGPGTRLLVL.

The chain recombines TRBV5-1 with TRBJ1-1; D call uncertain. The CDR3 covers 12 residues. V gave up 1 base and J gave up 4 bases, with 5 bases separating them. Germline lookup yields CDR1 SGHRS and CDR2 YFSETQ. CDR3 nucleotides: TGCGCCAGCAGCTTGTCCGGCACTGAAGCTTTCTTT. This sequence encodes CASSLSGTEAFF.

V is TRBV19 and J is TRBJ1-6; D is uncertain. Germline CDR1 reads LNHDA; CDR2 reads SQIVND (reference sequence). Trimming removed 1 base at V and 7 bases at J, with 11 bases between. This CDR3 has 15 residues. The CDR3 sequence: CASSIVPEGNSPLHF. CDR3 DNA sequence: TGTGCCAGTAGTATAGTACCCGAGGGAAATTCACCCCTCCACTTT.

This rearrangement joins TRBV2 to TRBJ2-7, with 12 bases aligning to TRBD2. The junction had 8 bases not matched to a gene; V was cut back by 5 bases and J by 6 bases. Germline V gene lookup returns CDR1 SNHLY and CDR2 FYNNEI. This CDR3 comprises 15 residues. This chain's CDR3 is CASSIRLAGAGEQYF. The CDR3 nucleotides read TGTGCCAGCAGTATACGACTAGCGGGAGCTGGCGAGCAGTACTTC.

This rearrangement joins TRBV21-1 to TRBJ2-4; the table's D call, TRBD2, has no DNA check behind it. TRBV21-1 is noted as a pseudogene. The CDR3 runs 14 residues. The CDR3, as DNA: TGTGCCAGCAGCAAAGGGCTCCCTAGAAACATTCAGTACTTC. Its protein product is CASSKGLPRNIQYF.

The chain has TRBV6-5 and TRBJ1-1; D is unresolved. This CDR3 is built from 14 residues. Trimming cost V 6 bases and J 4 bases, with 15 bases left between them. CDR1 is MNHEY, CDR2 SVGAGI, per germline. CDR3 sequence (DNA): TGTGCCAGCAGAAAAAGCGGTATTGGCACTGAAGCTTTCTTT. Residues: CASRKSGIGTEAFF.

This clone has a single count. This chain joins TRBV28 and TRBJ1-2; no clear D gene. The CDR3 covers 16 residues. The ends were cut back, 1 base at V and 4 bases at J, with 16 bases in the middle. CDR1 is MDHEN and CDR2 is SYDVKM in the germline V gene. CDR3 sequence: CASSLYYIQQSYGYTF. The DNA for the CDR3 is TGTGCCAGCAGTTTATATTATATCCAACAGAGCTATGGCTACACCTTC.

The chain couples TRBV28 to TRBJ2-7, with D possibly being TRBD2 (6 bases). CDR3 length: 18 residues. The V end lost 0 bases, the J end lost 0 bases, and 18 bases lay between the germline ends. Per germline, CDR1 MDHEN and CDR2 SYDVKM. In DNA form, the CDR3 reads TGTGCCAGCAGTTTATGGGGATACCTCGGGGGTCGCTCCTACGAGCAGTACTTC. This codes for CASSLWGYLGGRSYEQYF.